The source of this TCR beta chain is a study of cytomegalovirus exposure and HLA in healthy donors. Turning to the study itself: Some 85 million unique TCRs from HLA-typed donors were held in an early data release.

The germline V gene has CDR1 MNHNY and CDR2 SVGAGI (reference sequence). The CDR3 loop spans 12 amino acids. Trimming took 8 bases from V and 4 from J; bases not matched to a gene: 2. The PCR had 60 Vbeta and 13 Jbeta primers. Assay used: immunoSEQ multiplex PCR; TCRdb lists only in-frame clones, some missing. The data contain 200,000 or so clones, 83% of them singletons. J is TRBJ1-1 and V is TRBV6-6, with TRBD1 matching 9 bases. The sequenced material came from PBMCs. The clonotype was recovered from a girl under 18 in good health and CMV-seronegative. CDR3 nucleotide sequence: TGTGCCAGCCGGGACAGGGTCACTGAAGCTTTCTTT. This codes for CASRDRVTEAFF.